A selection of T cell receptor beta chains follows, all from one sample in a study of beta chain features in type 1 diabetes. Libraries were prepared by immunoSEQ multiplex PCR; TCRdb keeps only in-frame clonotypes and omits some of them. The sample lists under 850,000 clones, 13% occurring once. Sequencing input: naive CD4+ T cells from blood. The receptors here all came from a man between 18 and 29 years old with type 1 diabetes. Both conserved end residues are part of each CDR3. The D gene is left open where the match is weak. Size is omitted from some rows. Given values are once, few, many or a class for expanded clones.

v_gene	j_gene	d_gene	abundance	CDR3nt	CDR3aa
TRBV29-1	TRBJ2-7	NA	NA	TGCAGCGTAAGGGGACGCCTCTCTCTCGAGCAGTACTTC	CSVRGRLSLEQYF
TRBV5-5	TRBJ1-2	NA	NA	TGTGCCAGCATCCCGAGGGGGACCCTCCCAGGTGGCTACACCTTC	CASIPRGTLPGGYTF
TRBV23-1	TRBJ2-5	TRBD1	few	TGCGCCAGCAGTCAATCGGGACAGGGGGTGGGGAAGAAGAATTTGGAGACCCAGTACTTC	CASSQSGQGVGKKNLETQYF
TRBV7-9	TRBJ2-3	NA	NA	TGTGCCAGCAGCTCGACGGCGAGGGGTTGGACAGATACGCAGTATTTT	CASSSTARGWTDTQYF
TRBV6-5	TRBJ1-5	NA	NA	TGTGCCAGCAGCCCATCGGGGGGTAAGCAGCCCCAGCATTTT	CASSPSGGKQPQHF
TRBV28	TRBJ2-1	TRBD2	NA	TGTGGGAGGGGACTAGCTGTCTACAATGAGCAGTTCTTC	CGRGLAVYNEQFF
TRBV5-1	TRBJ2-3	TRBD1	few	TGCGCCAGCAGCTTGGACAGGGGGCGGGTAGATACGCAGTATTTT	CASSLDRGRVDTQYF
TRBV10-3	TRBJ2-7	TRBD1	NA	TGTGCCATCAGCCGAACCGGGACAGATCCCTACGAGCAGTACTTC	CAISRTGTDPYEQYF
TRBV5-1	TRBJ2-1	NA	NA	TGCGCCAGCAGCAAACCTACAGAGGTTAAATACAATGAGCAGTTCTTC	CASSKPTEVKYNEQFF
TRBV5-6	TRBJ2-6	NA	NA	TGTGCCAGCAGCTTGGGGTCCTCTGGGGCCAACGTCCTGACTTTC	CASSLGSSGANVLTF
TRBV27	TRBJ2-7	TRBD1	few	TGTGCCAGCAGTTTCTCCGGGACAGGGTCCTACGAGCAGTACTTC	CASSFSGTGSYEQYF
TRBV7-9	TRBJ2-1	NA	few	TGTGCCAGCAGCTTAGTTGGCCCGACCAACAATGAGCAGTTCTTC	CASSLVGPTNNEQFF
TRBV4-1	TRBJ2-5	TRBD2	few	TGCGCCAGCAGCCAAGTGCATATCCTGCGGGAGGAGACCCAGTACTTC	CASSQVHILREETQYF
TRBV5-1	TRBJ2-5	NA	few	TGCGCCAGCAGCTTGGGCCGTCTTACAGGGGAGGAAGAGACCCAGTACTTC	CASSLGRLTGEEETQYF
TRBV2	TRBJ2-3	NA	few	TGTGCCAGCAGTGTAGTGAGGGGGGATACGCAGTATTTT	CASSVVRGDTQYF
TRBV4-1	TRBJ1-1	NA	NA	TGCGCCAGCAGCCCTCGGGGTTGGGAGTACACTGAAGCTTTCTTT	CASSPRGWEYTEAFF
TRBV10-2	TRBJ1-5	TRBD1	NA	TGCGCCACCCTAGACAGGGAGGCCAATCAGCCCCAGCATTTT	CATLDREANQPQHF
TRBV7-9	TRBJ1-5	TRBD1	few	TGTGCCAGCAGCTTGGAGGGGGCAATGCAGCCCCAGCATTTT	CASSLEGAMQPQHF
TRBV6-1	TRBJ1-2	NA	NA	TGTGCCAGCAACCGGGGGGAGGGCGCCTATGGCTACACCTTC	CASNRGEGAYGYTF
TRBV6-5	TRBJ2-1	TRBD2	NA	TGTGCCAGCAGTTACTCGATGGGGGGAGGGAATGAGCAGTTCTTC	CASSYSMGGGNEQFF
TRBV5-4	TRBJ2-3	NA	few	TGTGCCAGCAGCTGGGACATCCGGGCCACAGATACGCAGTATTTT	CASSWDIRATDTQYF
TRBV14	TRBJ2-6	NA	many	TGTGCCAGCAGCCAAGTCGGAACTGGGGCCAACGTCCTGACTTTC	CASSQVGTGANVLTF
TRBV30	TRBJ1-5	TRBD1	few	TGTGCCTGGAACAGGGGGCTAGAACAGCCCCAGCATTTT	CAWNRGLEQPQHF
TRBV10-2	TRBJ2-7	NA	NA	TGCGCCAGCACCCACCCGGGCTACGAGCAGTACTTC	CASTHPGYEQYF
TRBV7-8	TRBJ1-1	NA	few	TGTGCCAGCAGCCAGACAGTCATGAACACTGAAGCTTTCTTT	CASSQTVMNTEAFF
TRBV5-1	TRBJ2-1	NA	NA	TGCGCCAGCACTAATACAGGAGAGCAGTTCTTC	CASTNTGEQFF
TRBV9	TRBJ2-2	NA	few	TGTGCCAGCAGCGGGGTCGGGGACCACACCGGGGAGCTGTTTTTT	CASSGVGDHTGELFF